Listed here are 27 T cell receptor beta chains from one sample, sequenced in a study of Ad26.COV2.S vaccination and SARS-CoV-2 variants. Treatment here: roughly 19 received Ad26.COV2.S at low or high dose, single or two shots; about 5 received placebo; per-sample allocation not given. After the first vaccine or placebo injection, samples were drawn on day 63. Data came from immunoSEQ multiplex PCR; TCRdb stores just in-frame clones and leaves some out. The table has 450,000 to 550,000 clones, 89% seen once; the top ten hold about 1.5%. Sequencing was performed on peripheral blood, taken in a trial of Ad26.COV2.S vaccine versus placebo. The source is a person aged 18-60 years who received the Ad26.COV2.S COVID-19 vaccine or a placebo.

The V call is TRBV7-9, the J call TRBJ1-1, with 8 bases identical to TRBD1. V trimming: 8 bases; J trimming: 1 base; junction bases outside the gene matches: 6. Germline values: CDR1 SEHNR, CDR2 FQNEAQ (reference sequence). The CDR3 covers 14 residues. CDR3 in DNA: TGTGCCAGCCTACGGACAGGGACGAACACTGAAGCTTTCTTT. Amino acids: CASLRTGTNTEAFF.

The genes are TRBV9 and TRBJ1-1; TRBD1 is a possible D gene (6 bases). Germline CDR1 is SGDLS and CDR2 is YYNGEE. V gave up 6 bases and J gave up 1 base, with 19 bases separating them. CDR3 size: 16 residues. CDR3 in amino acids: CASTVGDIRANTEAFF. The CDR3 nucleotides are TGTGCCAGCACCGTGGGGGACATTAGAGCGAACACTGAAGCTTTCTTT.

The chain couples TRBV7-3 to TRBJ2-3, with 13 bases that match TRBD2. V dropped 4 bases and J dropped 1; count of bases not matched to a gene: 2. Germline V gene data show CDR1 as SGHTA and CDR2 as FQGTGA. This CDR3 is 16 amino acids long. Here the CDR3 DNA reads TGTGCCAGCAGCTCCGGACTAGCGGGGGGCACAGATACGCAGTATTTT. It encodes CASSSGLAGGTDTQYF.

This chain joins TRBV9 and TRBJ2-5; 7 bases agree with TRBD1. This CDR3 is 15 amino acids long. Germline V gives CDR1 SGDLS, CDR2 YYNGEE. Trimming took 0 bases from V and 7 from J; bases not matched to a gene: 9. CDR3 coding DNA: TGTGCCAGCAGCGTAGGGCAGACAGGGAGTGGGACCCAGTACTTC. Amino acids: CASSVGQTGSGTQYF.

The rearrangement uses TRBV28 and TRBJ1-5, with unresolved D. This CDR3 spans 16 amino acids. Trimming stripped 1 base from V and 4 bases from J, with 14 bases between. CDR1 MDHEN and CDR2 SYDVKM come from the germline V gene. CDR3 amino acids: CASSLLSFSSNQPQHF. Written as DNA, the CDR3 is TGTGCCAGCAGTTTATTATCCTTCTCTTCTAATCAGCCCCAGCATTTT.

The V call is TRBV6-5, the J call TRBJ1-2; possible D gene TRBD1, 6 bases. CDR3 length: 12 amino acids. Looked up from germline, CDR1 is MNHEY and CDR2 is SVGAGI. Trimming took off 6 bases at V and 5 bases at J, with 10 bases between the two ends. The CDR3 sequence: CASRKGGYGYTF. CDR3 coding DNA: TGTGCCAGCAGAAAGGGGGGATATGGCTACACCTTC.

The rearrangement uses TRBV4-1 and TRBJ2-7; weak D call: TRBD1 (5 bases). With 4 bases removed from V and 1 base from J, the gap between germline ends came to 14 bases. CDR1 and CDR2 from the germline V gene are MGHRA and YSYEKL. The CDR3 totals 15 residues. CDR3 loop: CASSLRQSPSYEQYF. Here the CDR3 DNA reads TGCGCCAGCAGCCTCCGACAGAGCCCATCCTACGAGCAGTACTTC.

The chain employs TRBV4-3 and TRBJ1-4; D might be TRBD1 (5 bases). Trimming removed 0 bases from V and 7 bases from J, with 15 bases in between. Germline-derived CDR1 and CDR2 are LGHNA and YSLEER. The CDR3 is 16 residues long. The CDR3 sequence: CASSQEKWQGSEKLFF. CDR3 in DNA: TGCGCCAGCAGCCAAGAGAAATGGCAGGGTAGTGAAAAACTGTTTTTT.

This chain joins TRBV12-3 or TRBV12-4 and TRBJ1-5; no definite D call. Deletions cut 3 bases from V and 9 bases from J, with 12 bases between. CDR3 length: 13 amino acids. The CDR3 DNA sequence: TGTGCCAGCAGTTTCTTCTCCGGGAGGCCCCAGCATTTT. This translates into CASSFFSGRPQHF.

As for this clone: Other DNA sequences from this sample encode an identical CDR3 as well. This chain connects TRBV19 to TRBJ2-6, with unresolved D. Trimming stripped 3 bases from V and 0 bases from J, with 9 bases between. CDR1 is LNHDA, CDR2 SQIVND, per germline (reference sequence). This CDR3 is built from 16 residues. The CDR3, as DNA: TGTGCCAGTAGTATTGGCAGTTACTCTGGGGCCAACGTCCTGACTTTC. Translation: CASSIGSYSGANVLTF.

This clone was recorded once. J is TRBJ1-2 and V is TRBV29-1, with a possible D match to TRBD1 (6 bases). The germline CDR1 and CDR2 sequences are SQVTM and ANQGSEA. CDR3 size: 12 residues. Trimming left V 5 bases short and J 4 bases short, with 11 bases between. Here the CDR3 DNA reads TGCAGCGTTCCAGGGGTAGGCTATGGCTACACCTTC. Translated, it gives CSVPGVGYGYTF.

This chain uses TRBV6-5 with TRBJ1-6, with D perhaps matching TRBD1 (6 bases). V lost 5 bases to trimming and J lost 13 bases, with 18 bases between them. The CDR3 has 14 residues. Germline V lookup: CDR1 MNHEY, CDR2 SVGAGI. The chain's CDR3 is CASSREPGGFPLHF. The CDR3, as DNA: TGTGCCAGCAGTCGTGAACCGGGGGGCTTCCCCCTCCACTTT.

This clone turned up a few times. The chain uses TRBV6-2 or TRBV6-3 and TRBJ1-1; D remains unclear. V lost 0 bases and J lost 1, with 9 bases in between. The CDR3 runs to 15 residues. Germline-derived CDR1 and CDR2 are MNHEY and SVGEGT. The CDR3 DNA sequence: TGTGCCAGCAGTTACTCGGACGGCGGGAACACTGAAGCTTTCTTT. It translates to CASSYSDGGNTEAFF.

Written as DNA, the CDR3 is TGTGCCAGCAGTCGGACTAGCCCATCGAGGGAGCTGTTTTTT. Protein sequence: CASSRTSPSRELFF. The chain joins TRBV2 to TRBJ2-2, with 8 bases lining up with TRBD2. The ends lost 5 bases at V and 9 bases at J; junction bases unmatched: 8. CDR1 SNHLY and CDR2 FYNNEI come from the germline V gene. This CDR3 comprises 14 residues.

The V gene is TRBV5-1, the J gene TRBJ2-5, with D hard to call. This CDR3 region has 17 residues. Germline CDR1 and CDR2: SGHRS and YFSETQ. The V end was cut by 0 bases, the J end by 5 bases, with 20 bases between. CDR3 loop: CASSLATSGPLYETQYF. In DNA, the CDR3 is TGCGCCAGCAGCTTGGCCACCTCGGGCCCACTCTATGAGACCCAGTACTTC.

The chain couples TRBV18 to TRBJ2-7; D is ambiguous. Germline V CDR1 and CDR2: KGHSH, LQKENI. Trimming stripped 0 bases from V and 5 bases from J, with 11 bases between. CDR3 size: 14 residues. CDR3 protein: CASSPPLTFHEQYF. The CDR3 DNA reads TGTGCCAGCTCACCACCGCTCACTTTTCACGAGCAGTACTTC.

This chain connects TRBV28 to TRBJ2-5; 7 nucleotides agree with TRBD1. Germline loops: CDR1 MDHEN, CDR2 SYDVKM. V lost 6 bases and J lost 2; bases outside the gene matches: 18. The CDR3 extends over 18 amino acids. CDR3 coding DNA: TGTGCCAGCAGACAGGGGTATGGGTCGCTTACTTTACAAGAGACCCAGTACTTC. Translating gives CASRQGYGSLTLQETQYF.

The CDR3 DNA follows: TGTGCCAGCAGTTTATTCCTGGGGGGGGGCTACACCTTC. Protein sequence: CASSLFLGGGYTF. This chain links TRBV27 with TRBJ1-2; a weak D match, TRBD1 (5 bases). This CDR3 is 13 amino acids long. Trimming shortened V by 1 base and J by 8 bases, and 11 bases separated the two germline ends. Germline V gene sequence: CDR1 MNHEY, CDR2 SMNVEV (reference sequence).

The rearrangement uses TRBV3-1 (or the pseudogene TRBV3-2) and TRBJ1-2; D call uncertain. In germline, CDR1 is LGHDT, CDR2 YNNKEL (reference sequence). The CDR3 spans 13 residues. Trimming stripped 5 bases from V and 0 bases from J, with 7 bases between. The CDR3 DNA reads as TGTGCCAGCAGCGTTACAGCTAACTATGGCTACACCTTC. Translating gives CASSVTANYGYTF.

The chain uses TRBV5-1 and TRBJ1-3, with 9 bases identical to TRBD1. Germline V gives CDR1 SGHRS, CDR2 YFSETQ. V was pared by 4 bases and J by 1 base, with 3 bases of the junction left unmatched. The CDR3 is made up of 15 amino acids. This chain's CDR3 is CASSQQGASGNTIYF. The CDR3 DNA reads TGCGCCAGCAGCCAACAGGGGGCGTCTGGAAACACCATATATTTT.

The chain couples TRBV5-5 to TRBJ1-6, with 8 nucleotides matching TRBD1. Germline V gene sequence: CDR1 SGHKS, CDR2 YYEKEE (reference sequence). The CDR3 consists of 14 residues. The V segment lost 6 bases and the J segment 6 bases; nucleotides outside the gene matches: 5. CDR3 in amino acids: CASNPDRVNSPLHF. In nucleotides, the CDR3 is TGTGCCAGCAACCCGGACAGGGTTAATTCACCCCTCCACTTT.

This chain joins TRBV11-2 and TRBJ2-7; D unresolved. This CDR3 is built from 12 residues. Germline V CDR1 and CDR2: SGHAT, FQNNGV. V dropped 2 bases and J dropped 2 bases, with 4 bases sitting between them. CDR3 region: CASSLRPYEQYF. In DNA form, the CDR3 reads TGTGCCAGCAGCTTAAGGCCCTACGAGCAGTACTTC.

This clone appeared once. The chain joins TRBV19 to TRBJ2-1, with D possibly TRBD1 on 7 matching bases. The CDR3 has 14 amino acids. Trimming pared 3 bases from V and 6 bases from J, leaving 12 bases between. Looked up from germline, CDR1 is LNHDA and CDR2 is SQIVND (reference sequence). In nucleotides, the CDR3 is TGTGCCAGTAGTATGGGAGGACAGGCCAATGAGCAGTTCTTC. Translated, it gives CASSMGGQANEQFF. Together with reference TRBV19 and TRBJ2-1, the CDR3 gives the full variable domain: DGGITQSPKYLFRKEGQNVTLSCEQNLNHDAMYWYRQDPGQGLRLIYYSQIVNDFQKGDIAEGYSVSREKKESFPLTVTSAQKNPTAFYLCASSMGGQANEQFFGPGTRLTVL.

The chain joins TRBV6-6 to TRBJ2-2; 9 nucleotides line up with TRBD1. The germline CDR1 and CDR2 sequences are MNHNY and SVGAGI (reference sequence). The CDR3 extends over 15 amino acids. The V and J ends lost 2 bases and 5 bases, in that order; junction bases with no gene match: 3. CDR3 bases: TGTGCCAGCAGTTACCGGACAGGGGCGACCGGGGAGCTGTTTTTT. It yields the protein CASSYRTGATGELFF.

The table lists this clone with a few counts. CDR3 in DNA: TGTGCCAGCGGAAAGACAGGGGGCACTGAAGCTTTCTTT. Translation: CASGKTGGTEAFF. This sequence joins TRBV2 and TRBJ1-1, with 9 nucleotides matching TRBD1. Trimming removed 8 bases from V and 4 bases from J; junction bases left unmatched: 5. The germline V gene has CDR1 SNHLY and CDR2 FYNNEI. The CDR3 contains 13 residues.

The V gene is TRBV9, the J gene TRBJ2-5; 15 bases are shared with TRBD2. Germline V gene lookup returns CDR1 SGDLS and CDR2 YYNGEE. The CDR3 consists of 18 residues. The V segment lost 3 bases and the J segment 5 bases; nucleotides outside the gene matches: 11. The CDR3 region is CASSDGTSGRSGGETQYF. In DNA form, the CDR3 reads TGTGCCAGCAGCGACGGGACTAGCGGGAGGTCAGGGGGCGAGACCCAGTACTTC.

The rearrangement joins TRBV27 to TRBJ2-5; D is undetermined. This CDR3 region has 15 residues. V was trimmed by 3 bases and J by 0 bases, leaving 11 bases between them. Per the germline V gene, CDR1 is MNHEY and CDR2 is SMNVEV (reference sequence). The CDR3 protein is CASSLLVSYQETQYF. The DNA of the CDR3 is TGTGCCAGCAGTTTGTTAGTGTCGTACCAAGAGACCCAGTACTTC.